A single T cell receptor (beta chain) is shown here with its context. The antigen is unknown. The entry originates in a study of OX40 agonist ivuxolimab in advanced cancers. The wider study: Ivuxolimab doses were 0.01, 0.1, 0.3, 1.5, 3 or 10 mg/kg every 2 weeks. Cancers in dose escalation were hepatocellular, melanoma, renal cell and head and neck.

With V trimmed by 5 bases and J by 1 base, 5 bases remained unmatched. The CDR3 runs to 16 residues. Looked up from germline, CDR1 is SGHTA and CDR2 is FQGNSA. Assay used: immunoSEQ multiplex PCR; TCRdb lists only in-frame clones, some missing. Among 70,000 to 95,000 clones listed, 92% were seen once. General study points: At doses 0.1 to 3.0 mg/kg, CD4+ and CD8+ clones expanded. Several nonresponders also turned out to have low normalized T-cell clonal expansion.

The TCR originated in an adult with an advanced solid tumor such as melanoma, head and neck, liver or kidney cancer. The source material was CD4+ or CD8+ T cells sorted from blood, sampled in a trial of the OX40 agonist ivuxolimab. The rearrangement joins TRBV7-2 to TRBJ1-3; TRBD1 matches 10 bases. CDR3 coding DNA: TGTGCCAGCAGCCCATGGACAGGGGGTTCTGGAAACACCATATATTTT. Translating it yields CASSPWTGGSGNTIYF.